The sequence of this T cell receptor beta chain was determined in a study of CD8 T cells in Susac syndrome. The sequenced target, TCR beta, came from blood CD8+ and CD4+ T cells. The CDR3 consists of 15 residues. Germline CDR1 GTSNPN, CDR2 SVGIG (reference sequence). V gave up 7 bases and J gave up 0 bases, with 16 bases separating them. Random hexamers were used to reverse transcribe the RNA input (about 0.5 to 1 ug). The TCR beta CDR3 was amplified by immunoSEQ multiplex PCR across 54 Vbeta, 13 Jbeta. From the immunoSEQ multiplex PCR reads, TCRdb called clonotypes with MiXCR, one entry per CDR3 protein. The sample has some 300,000 distinct CDR3 sequences; 70% to 90% are singletons.

The V gene is TRBV30, the J gene TRBJ2-1, with no clear D. The source is a human donor with multiple sclerosis. The sample consisted of CD8+ T cells from PBMCs. The chain's CDR3 is CASKGGPSSYNEQFF. The CDR3 coding sequence is TGTGCCTCGAAAGGCGGACCTAGCTCCTACAATGAGCAGTTCTTC.